One and the same sample provided the 2 T cell receptor beta chains below, sequenced in a study of technical replicates of blood from a few donors. Profiling relied on immunoSEQ multiplex PCR, and the TCRdb table lists in-frame clones only, not all of them. The sample has over 50,000 clones; about 96% are singletons. Sequenced material: T cells isolated from PBMCs. The receptors derive from a human donor in good health.

V and J are TRBV5-1 and TRBJ1-2; 8 bases map to TRBD1. The CDR3 length is 15 residues. V was pared by 4 bases and J by 0 bases, with 5 bases of the junction left unmatched. The germline V gene encodes CDR1 SGHRS and CDR2 YFSETQ. The CDR3, as DNA: TGCGCCAGCAGCCCTACAGGGGGAACTAACTATGGCTACACCTTC. It is translated as CASSPTGGTNYGYTF. Filled out from reference TRBV5-1 and TRBJ1-2, the complete variable domain reads KAGVTQTPRYLIKTRGQQVTLSCSPISGHRSVSWYQQTPGQGLQFLFEYFSETQRNKGNFPGRFSGRQFSNSRSEMNVSTLELGDSALYLCASSPTGGTNYGYTFGSGTRLTVV.

This sequence joins TRBV10-1 and TRBJ2-5, with D possibly TRBD2 on 5 matching bases. The CDR3 consists of 14 residues. Trimming took 2 bases from V and 9 from J, leaving 16 bases between them. Germline V gene data show CDR1 as WNHNN and CDR2 as SYGVQD (reference sequence). The CDR3 nucleotides are TGCGCCAGCAGTGAGGAGGGTACCCGCCCGCCCCAGTACTTC. Residues: CASSEEGTRPPQYF.